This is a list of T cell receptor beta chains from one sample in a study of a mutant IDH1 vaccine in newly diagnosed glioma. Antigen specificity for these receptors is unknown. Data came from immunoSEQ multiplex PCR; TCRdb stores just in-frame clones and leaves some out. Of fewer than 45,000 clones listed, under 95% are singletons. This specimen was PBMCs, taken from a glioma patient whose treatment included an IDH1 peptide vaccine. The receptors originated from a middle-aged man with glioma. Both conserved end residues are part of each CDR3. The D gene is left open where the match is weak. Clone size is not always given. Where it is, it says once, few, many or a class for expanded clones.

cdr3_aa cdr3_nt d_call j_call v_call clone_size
CASSLELGQGSEAFF TGTGCCAGCAGCTTAGAATTGGGACAGGGGTCTGAAGCTTTCTTT TRBD1 TRBJ1-1 TRBV11-2 .
CASSQGGREGPYEQYF TGTGCCAGCAGCCAAGGCGGGCGGGAGGGCCCCTACGAGCAGTACTTC TRBD2 TRBJ2-7 TRBV4-2 .
CASSPAGGDSQETQYF TGTGCCAGCAGCCCCGCAGGGGGGGACAGCCAAGAGACCCAGTACTTC . TRBJ2-5 TRBV5-4 .
CASSPPARSEKLFF TGTGCCAGCAGTCCGCCGGCCAGGAGTGAAAAACTGTTTTTT . TRBJ1-4 TRBV16 .
CASSPEGRPNTVYGYTF TGTGCCAGCAGCCCAGAAGGGCGTCCCAATACCGTTTATGGCTACACCTTC . TRBJ1-2 TRBV4-2 .
CASSRDPGRPYEQYF TGTGCCAGCAGCCGGGACCCCGGAAGGCCCTACGAGCAGTACTTC . TRBJ2-7 TRBV6-1 .
CASNGGTGSYYGYTF TGTGCCAGCAACGGTGGGACAGGTAGCTACTATGGCTACACCTTC TRBD1 TRBJ1-2 TRBV6-1 .
CASRTERELFF TGTGCCAGCAGGACAGAGAGGGAGCTGTTTTTT . TRBJ2-2 TRBV5-8 .
CASSDPGQNTGELFF TGCGCCAGCAGTGATCCCGGACAAAACACCGGGGAGCTGTTTTTT . TRBJ2-2 TRBV10-1 .
CASITGGPGTGELFF TGTGCCAGCATAACGGGAGGCCCGGGGACCGGGGAGCTGTTTTTT TRBD2 TRBJ2-2 TRBV2 .
CASSESGLVTSTDTQYF TGTGCCAGCAGTGAATCAGGACTAGTCACTAGCACAGATACGCAGTATTTT TRBD2 TRBJ2-3 TRBV25-1 .
CASSDGTVYGYTF TGTGCCAGCAGCGATGGGACAGTCTATGGCTACACCTTC TRBD1 TRBJ1-2 TRBV9 few
CASRGLDEQYF TGTGCCAGCAGGGGGTTGGACGAGCAGTACTTC . TRBJ2-7 TRBV14 .
CASSAGGIGNQPQHF TGTGCCAGCAGTGCCGGGGGGATTGGCAATCAGCCCCAGCATTTT . TRBJ1-5 TRBV2 .
CASSQDGRGTETQYF TGTGCCAGCAGCCAAGATGGTCGGGGAACGGAGACCCAGTACTTC . TRBJ2-5 TRBV4-2 .
CASKRDNSDTQYF TGTGCCAGCAAAAGGGACAATTCAGATACGCAGTATTTT . TRBJ2-3 TRBV6-5 medium-sized